A selection of T cell receptor beta chains follows, all from one sample in a study of Ad26.COV2.S vaccination and SARS-CoV-2 variants. TCRdb's table, derived via immunoSEQ multiplex PCR, lists solely in-frame clones and lacks some. The data show hundreds of thousands of clones, approximately 90% seen once. Specimen: peripheral blood, collected in a trial of Ad26.COV2.S vaccine versus placebo. The receptors derive from a person between 18 and 60 years old who received the Ad26.COV2.S COVID-19 vaccine or a placebo. The CDR3 runs from the conserved cysteine through the conserved F or W. A D gene is named only where the DNA matches it firmly. Only part of the rows carry a size: once, few, many, or a class if the clone is expanded.

clone_size	v_call	j_call	d_call	cdr3_nt	cdr3_aa
NA	TRBV19	TRBJ1-4	TRBD1	TGTGCCAGTAGTCCCTGGGGACAGGGAAATGAAAAACTGTTTTTT	CASSPWGQGNEKLFF
once	TRBV14	TRBJ1-3	NA	TGTGCCAGCAGCCAACCAGGGACCAGCTCTGGAAACACCATATATTTT	CASSQPGTSSGNTIYF
NA	TRBV19	TRBJ2-1	TRBD1	TGTGCCAGTAGTACCGGGACAGGGGGCAAGGATGAGCAGTTCTTC	CASSTGTGGKDEQFF
NA	TRBV2	TRBJ2-7	TRBD1	TGTGCCAGCAGTGACCCCTCAGACAGGGCTGAGCGTTACGAGCAGTACTTC	CASSDPSDRAERYEQYF
NA	TRBV18	TRBJ1-3	NA	TGTGCCAGCTCACACTCGCCCGGATCCTCTGGAAACACCATATATTTT	CASSHSPGSSGNTIYF
NA	TRBV6-2/TRBV6-3	TRBJ1-2	NA	TGTGCCAGCAGTTTCGGCGCCAACAGGGTCTACTATGGCTACACCTTC	CASSFGANRVYYGYTF
NA	TRBV29-1	TRBJ2-1	NA	TGCAGCGTTGATTCCAGGGGCGGCAACAATGAGCAGTTCTTC	CSVDSRGGNNEQFF
once	TRBV27	TRBJ2-5	NA	TGTGCCAGCAGTTTCCGAGAGACCCAGTACTTC	CASSFRETQYF
once	TRBV7-9	TRBJ2-7	NA	TGTGCCAGCAGCTTAGTCGGCCGGGGTCCTGGAGGGGTCGAGCAGTACTTC	CASSLVGRGPGGVEQYF
NA	TRBV5-6	TRBJ2-3	NA	TGTGCCAGCAGCTTTCGGGGGCACACAGATACGCAGTATTTT	CASSFRGHTDTQYF
NA	TRBV2	TRBJ2-3	NA	TGTGCCACCACTCCGCCCGGAGCCCTACTTTTTACAGATACGCAGTATTTT	CATTPPGALLFTDTQYF
NA	TRBV29-1	TRBJ2-1	TRBD2	TGCAGCGTTGATTTTATAGCGGGAGTCAATGAGCAGTTCTTC	CSVDFIAGVNEQFF
once	TRBV5-1	TRBJ2-7	NA	TGCGCCAGCAGCTCACCCCCCTACGAGCAGTACTTC	CASSSPPYEQYF
NA	TRBV4-3	TRBJ1-2	NA	TGCGCCAGCAGCCATCAAGGAGGTGGTTGGGGTGGCTACACCTTC	CASSHQGGGWGGYTF
NA	TRBV6-6	TRBJ2-7	NA	TGTGCCAGCAGTTACAGGGGTGGCTACGAGCAGTACTTC	CASSYRGGYEQYF
NA	TRBV2	TRBJ1-1	NA	TGTGCCAGCATTGAGGGGGAGGTGAACACTGAAGCTTTCTTT	CASIEGEVNTEAFF
NA	TRBV18	TRBJ2-7	NA	TGTGCCAGCTCACCACCGGGGGCCCACGAGCAGTACTTC	CASSPPGAHEQYF
NA	TRBV11-2	TRBJ2-1	TRBD2	TGTGCCAGCAGCTTAGTGACTAGCGGGGCGTACAATGAGCAGTTCTTC	CASSLVTSGAYNEQFF
NA	TRBV13	TRBJ2-1	NA	TGTGCCAGCAGCTTAGGTTCCCTATCACGTGAGCAGTTCTTC	CASSLGSLSREQFF
NA	TRBV20-1	TRBJ1-1	TRBD1	TGCAGTGCTAGCGGGGACAGGGAAGCTTTCTTT	CSASGDREAFF
few	TRBV13	TRBJ2-2	TRBD2	TGTGCCAGCAGCTTTAGAGCGGGGGGAAACACCGGGGAGCTGTTTTTT	CASSFRAGGNTGELFF
NA	TRBV5-5	TRBJ1-6	NA	TGTGCCAGCAGCTTGGACGGAGGTTCTCTCCACTTT	CASSLDGGSLHF
NA	TRBV6-6	TRBJ1-3	NA	TGTGCCAGCAGCCATACAGGGAGCTCTGGAAACACCATATATTTT	CASSHTGSSGNTIYF
NA	TRBV6-1	TRBJ2-4	NA	TGTGCCAGCAGTGAACCGGGGCTAGCCAAAAACATTCAGTACTTC	CASSEPGLAKNIQYF
NA	TRBV11-1	TRBJ2-5	NA	TGTGCCAGCAGCTTAGCTAGCGGAGACCAAGAGACCCAGTACTTC	CASSLASGDQETQYF
NA	TRBV19	TRBJ1-1	NA	TGTGCCAGTAGTATCGGGGGCCTGGAAGCTTTCTTT	CASSIGGLEAFF
NA	TRBV10-3	TRBJ2-2	TRBD2	TGTGCCATCAGTGAGGCTAGCGGGAGATCCAAGACCGGGGAGCTGTTTTTT	CAISEASGRSKTGELFF
NA	TRBV2	TRBJ2-3	NA	TGTGCCAGCAGTGAAAATACGGCGGATACGCAGTATTTT	CASSENTADTQYF
NA	TRBV30	TRBJ2-7	NA	TGTGCCTGGACCGAACCGGGGGCGCGGGAGCAGTACTTC	CAWTEPGAREQYF
NA	TRBV5-4	TRBJ1-5	TRBD1	TGTGCCAGCAGCCTGGACAGGGGGGATCAGCCCCAGCATTTT	CASSLDRGDQPQHF
NA	TRBV19	TRBJ1-1	NA	TGTGCCAGTAGTACACAGGGTGATGAAGCTTTCTTT	CASSTQGDEAFF
NA	TRBV19	TRBJ2-7	NA	TGTGCCAGTGACCACGGACCGAACTCCTACGAGCAGTACTTC	CASDHGPNSYEQYF
NA	TRBV4-3	TRBJ2-3	TRBD1	TGCGCCAGCAGCCAAGCCCCACAGGGGGACGGTCTCACAGATACGCAGTATTTT	CASSQAPQGDGLTDTQYF
NA	TRBV5-1	TRBJ2-2	NA	TGCGCCAGCACCCCAGGGGCGCGCAGCACCGGGGAGCTGTTTTTT	CASTPGARSTGELFF
NA	TRBV29-1	TRBJ2-3	NA	TGCAGCGTTGCTGGACTGGGAGGCGGCACAGATACGCAGTATTTT	CSVAGLGGGTDTQYF
NA	TRBV25-1	TRBJ2-5	NA	TGTGCCAGCAGTGAAGCGGCCTCGGCGACCCAGTACTTC	CASSEAASATQYF
NA	TRBV7-2	TRBJ2-2	TRBD1	TGTGCCAGCAGCAGCAGGGGGCGGGCGCCCGGGGAGCTGTTTTTT	CASSSRGRAPGELFF
NA	TRBV10-3	TRBJ2-1	TRBD2	TGTGCCATCAGTGATAGCGGGGGGGCCGTAGATGAGCAGTTCTTC	CAISDSGGAVDEQFF
NA	TRBV20-1	TRBJ1-1	NA	TGCAGTGCTAGTGCCGGGATAGACACTGAAGCTTTCTTT	CSASAGIDTEAFF
NA	TRBV7-2	TRBJ2-7	NA	TGTGCCAGCAGCCCGGACGGGACTGGACGCTCCTACGAGCAGTACTTC	CASSPDGTGRSYEQYF
NA	TRBV2	TRBJ1-1	NA	TGTGCCAGCGGCCGGACAGTTGTGAACACTGAAGCTTTCTTT	CASGRTVVNTEAFF
NA	TRBV18	TRBJ1-1	NA	TGTGCCAGCTCACCAGAGGGTCGGGGGGAAACTGAAGCTTTCTTT	CASSPEGRGETEAFF
once	TRBV19	TRBJ2-1	NA	TGTGCCAGTAGCTCTCCAACCAACCTTGAGCAGTTCTTC	CASSSPTNLEQFF
NA	TRBV30	TRBJ1-2	NA	TGTGCCTGGAGCTATCAGGGAGGAAGCGGCTACACCTTC	CAWSYQGGSGYTF
few	TRBV30	TRBJ2-5	NA	TGTGCCTGGAGTACCGGACAGTCTGGTGAGACCCAGTACTTC	CAWSTGQSGETQYF
NA	TRBV29-1	TRBJ2-1	NA	TGCAGCGCGGGACTGTCCTACAATGAGCAGTTCTTC	CSAGLSYNEQFF
NA	TRBV2	TRBJ1-4	NA	TGTGCCAGCAGTGCAGGCCGCACGAGGGAAAAACTGTTTTTT	CASSAGRTREKLFF
NA	TRBV30	TRBJ2-7	NA	TGTGCCTGGAGTCAGGGAGATCTCTACGAGCAGTACTTC	CAWSQGDLYEQYF
NA	TRBV6-1	TRBJ2-1	NA	TGTGCCAGCAGTGAAGGCCTTCAAACCACGGGGTTCTTC	CASSEGLQTTGFF